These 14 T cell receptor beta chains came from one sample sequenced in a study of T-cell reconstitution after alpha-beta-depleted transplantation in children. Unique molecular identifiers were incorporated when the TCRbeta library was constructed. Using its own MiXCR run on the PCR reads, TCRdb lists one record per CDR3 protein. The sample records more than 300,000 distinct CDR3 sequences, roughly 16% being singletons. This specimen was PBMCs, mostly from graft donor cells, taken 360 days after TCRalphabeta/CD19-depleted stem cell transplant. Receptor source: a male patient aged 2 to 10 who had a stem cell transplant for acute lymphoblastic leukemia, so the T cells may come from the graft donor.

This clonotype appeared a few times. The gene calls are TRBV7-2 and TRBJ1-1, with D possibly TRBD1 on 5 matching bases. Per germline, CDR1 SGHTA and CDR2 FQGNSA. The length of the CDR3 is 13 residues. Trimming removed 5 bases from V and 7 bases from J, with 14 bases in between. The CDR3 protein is CASSRLRESEAFF. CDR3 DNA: TGTGCCAGCAGCCGCCTCAGGGAAAGTGAAGCTTTCTTT.

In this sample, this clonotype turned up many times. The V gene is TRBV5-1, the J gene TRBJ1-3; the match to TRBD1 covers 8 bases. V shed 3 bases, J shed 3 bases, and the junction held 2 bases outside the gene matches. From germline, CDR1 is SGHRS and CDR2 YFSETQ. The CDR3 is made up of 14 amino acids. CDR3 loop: CASSSGTGGNTIYF. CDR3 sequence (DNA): TGCGCCAGCAGCTCCGGGACAGGTGGAAACACCATATATTTT.

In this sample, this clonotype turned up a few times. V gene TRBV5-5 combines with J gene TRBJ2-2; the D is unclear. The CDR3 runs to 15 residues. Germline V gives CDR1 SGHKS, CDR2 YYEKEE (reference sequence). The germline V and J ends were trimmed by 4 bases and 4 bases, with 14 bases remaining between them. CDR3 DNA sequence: TGTGCCAGCAGCCAAGCACCAAGGTTCACCGGGGAGCTGTTTTTT. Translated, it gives CASSQAPRFTGELFF. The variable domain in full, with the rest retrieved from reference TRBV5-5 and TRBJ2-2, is DAGVTQSPTHLIKTRGQQVTLRCSPISGHKSVSWYQQVLGQGPQFIFQYYEKEERGRGNFPDRFSARQFPNYSSELNVNALLLGDSALYLCASSQAPRFTGELFFGEGSRLTVL.

The CDR3 sequence is CASSYYGAGYGYTF. CDR3 bases: TGTGCCAGCAGTTATTACGGGGCCGGCTATGGCTACACCTTC. The chain combines TRBV6-5 with TRBJ1-2, with a weak D call TRBD1 (5 bases). This CDR3 comprises 14 residues. Trimming cost V 3 bases and J 4 bases, with 12 bases left between them. Per germline, CDR1 MNHEY and CDR2 SVGAGI.

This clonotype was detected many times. In nucleotides, the CDR3 is TGTGCCAGCAGCGTGACAGGAGAGACCCAGTACTTC. Protein product: CASSVTGETQYF. V usage is TRBV9 and J usage is TRBJ2-5, with D possibly being TRBD1 (6 bases). The germline gives CDR1 SGDLS, CDR2 YYNGEE. V shed 2 bases and J shed 4 bases, with 6 bases lying between them. The CDR3 is 12 amino acids.

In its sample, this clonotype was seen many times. CDR3: CASSLRTVGYNEQFF. CDR3 nucleotides: TGTGCCAGCAGTTTAAGGACTGTCGGCTACAATGAGCAGTTCTTC. The chain employs TRBV12-3 or TRBV12-4 and TRBJ2-1, with D possibly being TRBD2 (5 bases). The CDR3 is 15 amino acids. Between the trimmed V and J ends, which lost 2 bases and 3 bases, there was a span of 11 bases.

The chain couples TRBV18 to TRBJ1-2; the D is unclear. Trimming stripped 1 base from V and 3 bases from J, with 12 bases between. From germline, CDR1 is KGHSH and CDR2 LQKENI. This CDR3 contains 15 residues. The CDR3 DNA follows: TGTGCCAGCTCACCACTTTGGGGAGAGGACTATGGCTACACCTTC. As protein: CASSPLWGEDYGYTF.

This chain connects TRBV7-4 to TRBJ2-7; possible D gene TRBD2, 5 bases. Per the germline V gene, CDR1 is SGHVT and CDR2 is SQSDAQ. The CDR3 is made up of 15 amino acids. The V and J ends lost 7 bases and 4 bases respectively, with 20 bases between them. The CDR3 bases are TGTGCCAGCACCTCAGCGGAAGGTCTCGCGTACGAGCAGTACTTC. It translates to CASTSAEGLAYEQYF. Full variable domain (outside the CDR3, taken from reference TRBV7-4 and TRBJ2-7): GAGVSQSPRYKVAKRGRDVALRCDSISGHVTLYWYRQTLGQGSEVLTYSQSDAQRDKSGRPSGRFSAERPERSVSTLKIQRTEQGDSAVYLCASTSAEGLAYEQYFGPGTRLTVT.

CDR3 in amino acids: CASSQAFFLGEGEQYF. The CDR3 nucleotides are TGCGCCAGCAGCCAAGCGTTCTTTCTAGGGGAGGGAGAGCAGTACTTC. V gene TRBV4-3 combines with J gene TRBJ2-7, with 7 bases fitting TRBD2. The germline V gene encodes CDR1 LGHNA and CDR2 YSLEER. CDR3 size: 16 residues. After removal of 1 base from V and 7 bases from J, the junction contained 13 bases not matched to a gene.

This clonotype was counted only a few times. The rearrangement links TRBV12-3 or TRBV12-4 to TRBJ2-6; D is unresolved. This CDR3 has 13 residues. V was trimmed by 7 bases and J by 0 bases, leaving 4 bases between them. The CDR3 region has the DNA TGTGCCAGCATAAGCTCTGGGGCCAACGTCCTGACTTTC. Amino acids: CASISSGANVLTF.

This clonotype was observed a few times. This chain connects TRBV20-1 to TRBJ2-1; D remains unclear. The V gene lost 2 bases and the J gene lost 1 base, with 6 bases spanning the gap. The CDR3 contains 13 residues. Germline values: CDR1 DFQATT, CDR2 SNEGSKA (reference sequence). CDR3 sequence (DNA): TGCAGTGCTAGATGGGCATCCTACAATGAGCAGTTCTTC. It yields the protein CSARWASYNEQFF.

The CDR3 sequence: CAISEPTLTYEQYF. DNA for the CDR3: TGTGCCATCAGTGAGCCGACCCTTACCTACGAGCAGTACTTC. The rearrangement joins TRBV10-3 to TRBJ2-7; D is undetermined. V lost 2 bases and J 2 bases, leaving 10 bases between the germline ends. Germline CDR1 is ENHRY and CDR2 is SYGVKD. The CDR3 loop spans 14 amino acids.

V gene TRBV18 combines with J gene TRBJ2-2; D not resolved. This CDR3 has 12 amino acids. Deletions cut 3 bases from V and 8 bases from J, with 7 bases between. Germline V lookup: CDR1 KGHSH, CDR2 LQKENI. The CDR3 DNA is TGTGCCAGCTCACCGGATCCTGGGGAGCTGTTTTTT. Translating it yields CASSPDPGELFF. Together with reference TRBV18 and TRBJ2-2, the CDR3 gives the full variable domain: NAGVMQNPRHLVRRRGQEARLRCSPMKGHSHVYWYRQLPEEGLKFMVYLQKENIIDESGMPKERFSAEFPKEGPSILRIQQVVRGDSAAYFCASSPDPGELFFGEGSRLTVL.

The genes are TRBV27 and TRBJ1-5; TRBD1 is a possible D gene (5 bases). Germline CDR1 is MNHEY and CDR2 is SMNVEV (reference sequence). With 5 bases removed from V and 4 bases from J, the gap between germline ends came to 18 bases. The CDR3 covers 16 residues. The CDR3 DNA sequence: TGTGCCAGCAGTACCTGGGACGGTTTGGGGAATCAGCCCCAGCATTTT. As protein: CASSTWDGLGNQPQHF.